One and the same sample provided the 23 T cell receptor beta chains below, sequenced in a study of cytomegalovirus exposure and HLA in healthy donors. The PCR employed 60 Vbeta primers together with 13 Jbeta primers. Data came from immunoSEQ multiplex PCR; TCRdb stores just in-frame clones and leaves some out. The table has around 150,000 clones, about 88% seen once. The sequenced sample was PBMCs. The receptors shown here come from a young woman in good health and CMV-seronegative.

The chain has TRBV28 and TRBJ1-1, with a weak D call TRBD1 (5 bases). The CDR3 totals 13 residues. Germline assignment: CDR1 MDHEN and CDR2 SYDVKM. V was cut by 8 bases and J by 4 bases, with 14 bases left in between. The DNA of the CDR3 is TGTGCCAGCGTCCCCGGCGGGGGCACTGAAGCTTTCTTT. Translated, it gives CASVPGGGTEAFF.

This clone was seen just once. This rearrangement joins TRBV6-1 to TRBJ2-7; perhaps TRBD2 as D (6 bases). Germline V gene sequence: CDR1 MNHNS, CDR2 SASEGT. There are 15 residues in the CDR3. The germline V and J ends were trimmed by 5 bases and 2 bases, with 16 bases remaining between them. The CDR3 bases are TGTGCCAGCAGTCCGGAGGGCGGAGGGCCCTACGAGCAGTACTTC. This encodes CASSPEGGGPYEQYF.

This CDR3 is CASQQGLINEQFF. Here the CDR3 DNA reads TGTGCCAGCCAACAGGGCCTAATCAATGAGCAGTTCTTC. The genes are TRBV19 and TRBJ2-1, with D possibly being TRBD1 (6 bases). V was pared by 9 bases and J by 6 bases, with 15 bases between. Germline CDR1 and CDR2: LNHDA and SQIVND (reference sequence). The CDR3 consists of 13 residues. Combining the CDR3 with reference TRBV19 and TRBJ2-1 gives the whole variable domain DGGITQSPKYLFRKEGQNVTLSCEQNLNHDAMYWYRQDPGQGLRLIYYSQIVNDFQKGDIAEGYSVSREKKESFPLTVTSAQKNPTAFYLCASQQGLINEQFFGPGTRLTVL.

This chain uses TRBV4-2 with TRBJ1-3, with a tentative D call TRBD1 (5 bases). V was pared by 4 bases and J by 6 bases, with 19 bases between. This CDR3 is 16 amino acids long. From germline, CDR1 is LGHNA and CDR2 YNFKEQ. The CDR3 bases are TGTGCCAGCAGCCCATACGGGGGAATGAAGGAAAACACCATATATTTT. Amino acid sequence: CASSPYGGMKENTIYF.

This clone was detected only once. The V and J genes are TRBV28 and TRBJ2-2; 7 bases fit TRBD2. Germline V gene data show CDR1 as MDHEN and CDR2 as SYDVKM. The length of the CDR3 is 13 residues. The J segment lost 7 bases and the V segment lost 10 bases, leaving 9 bases of the junction unmatched. For the CDR3, the DNA is TGTGCCACTGGACTAGTCCTCTACGGGGAGCTGTTTTTT. It codes for CATGLVLYGELFF.

The chain employs TRBV28 and TRBJ2-7, with D unclear. V lost 2 bases and J lost 2, with 10 bases in between. CDR3 size: 14 residues. The germline V gene encodes CDR1 MDHEN and CDR2 SYDVKM. The chain's CDR3 is CASSLRGAPYEQYF. DNA for the CDR3: TGTGCCAGCAGTTTACGCGGAGCCCCCTACGAGCAGTACTTC.

The chain links TRBV7-6 to TRBJ1-2; 8 nucleotides match TRBD1. V lost 4 bases and J lost 4; bases outside the gene matches: 11. CDR1 SGHVS and CDR2 FNYEAQ come from the germline V gene. The CDR3 is 16 amino acids. The chain's CDR3 is CASSSNPTGDFYGYTF. As DNA, the CDR3 is TGTGCCAGCAGCTCCAACCCGACAGGGGATTTCTATGGCTACACCTTC.

The J gene is TRBJ2-7, the V gene TRBV30; maybe TRBD1 (6 bases). V was clipped by 4 bases and J by 7 bases, with 17 bases between them. The length of the CDR3 is 13 residues. Germline CDR1 reads GTSNPN; CDR2 reads SVGIG (reference sequence). The CDR3 DNA follows: TGTGCCTGGATCCTACAGGGCTCTGAAGAGCAGTACTTC. It yields the protein CAWILQGSEEQYF. Combining the CDR3 with reference TRBV30 and TRBJ2-7 gives the whole variable domain SQTIHQWPATLVQPVGSPLSLECTVEGTSNPNLYWYRQAAGRGLQLLFYSVGIGQISSEVPQNLSASRPQDRQFILSSKKLLLSDSGFYLCAWILQGSEEQYFGPGTRLTVT.

This chain joins TRBV18 and TRBJ2-7; D perhaps matches TRBD1 (5 bases). Germline V gene sequence: CDR1 KGHSH, CDR2 LQKENI. This CDR3 contains 13 residues. Trimming took off 3 bases at V and 3 bases at J, with 9 bases between the two ends. CDR3 sequence reads: CASSPLDSYEQYF. CDR3 DNA sequence: TGTGCCAGCTCACCGCTCGACAGCTACGAGCAGTACTTC.

The chain is built from TRBV4-2 and TRBJ2-5; 10 positions match TRBD2. The assigned J gene may be wrong: the sequence end matches TRBJ2-7 better. The CDR3 consists of 16 residues. CDR1 and CDR2 from the germline V gene are LGHNA and YNFKEQ. This CDR3 is CASSQVETSGKYEQYF. The CDR3 coding sequence is TGTGCCAGCAGCCAAGTCGAAACTAGCGGGAAGTACGAGCAGTACTTC.

This chain joins TRBV4-2 and TRBJ2-5; the match to TRBD1 covers 8 bases. V was clipped by 3 bases and J by 3 bases; unmatched bases: 9. The germline V gene encodes CDR1 LGHNA and CDR2 YNFKEQ. The CDR3 has 16 residues. CDR3 DNA sequence: TGTGCCAGCAGCCATCAAGAAGTGGACAGGGAAGAGACCCAGTACTTC. Translation: CASSHQEVDREETQYF.

The J gene is TRBJ2-3, the V gene TRBV29-1, with 10 bases identical to TRBD2. The CDR3 length is 15 residues. Germline loops: CDR1 SQVTM, CDR2 ANQGSEA. Trimming at V came to 4 bases and at J to 6 bases, leaving 10 bases not matched to a gene. In DNA, the CDR3 is TGCAGCGTTGGAGGTTTAGCGGGGGGCAGTGATACGCAGTATTTT. Protein sequence: CSVGGLAGGSDTQYF.

The rearrangement uses TRBV2 and TRBJ2-5; a weak D match, TRBD2 (6 bases). V lost 1 base to trimming and J lost 11 bases, with 20 bases between them. CDR3 size: 15 residues. Germline loops: CDR1 SNHLY, CDR2 FYNNEI. CDR3 sequence: CASSEVGSEGDEQYF. The CDR3 DNA sequence: TGTGCCAGCAGTGAAGTGGGCTCGGAGGGAGATGAGCAGTACTTC.

The chain employs TRBV1 and TRBJ2-3; the D call of TRBD2 is as the table states it, not checked on the DNA. TRBV1 corresponds to a pseudogene. This CDR3 spans 16 amino acids. In nucleotides, the CDR3 is TGCACCAGCTGGAGGGAATGCACTCTCCTGAGAGATACGCAGTATTTT. Amino acid sequence: CTSWRECTLLRDTQYF.

The chain links TRBV18 to TRBJ1-1, with 8 bases identical to TRBD1. CDR3 size: 14 residues. From germline, CDR1 is KGHSH and CDR2 LQKENI. The V and J ends lost 3 bases and 12 bases, in that order; junction bases with no gene match: 12. The DNA of the CDR3 is TGTGCCAGCTCACCTCTTTTGGCAGGGGGCGAGTCTTTCTTT. Its translation: CASSPLLAGGESFF.

The chain has TRBV28 and TRBJ1-2; no clear D. The CDR3 loop spans 11 amino acids. Germline lookup yields CDR1 MDHEN and CDR2 SYDVKM. The V and J ends lost 7 bases and 2 bases respectively, with 5 bases between them. The CDR3 nucleotides read TGTGCCAGCACCTCCAACTATGGCTACACCTTC. Translating it yields CASTSNYGYTF.

The J gene is TRBJ2-5, the V gene TRBV9; D gene ambiguous. This CDR3 region has 14 residues. Deletions cut 3 bases from V and 5 bases from J, with 14 bases between. Germline lookup yields CDR1 SGDLS and CDR2 YYNGEE. The CDR3, as DNA: TGTGCCAGCAGCGGAAACGAGAACCCGGAGACCCAGTACTTC. Protein sequence: CASSGNENPETQYF.

The rearrangement links TRBV7-6 to TRBJ2-2; 14 bases match TRBD2. Germline V gene data show CDR1 as SGHVS and CDR2 as FNYEAQ. The CDR3 length is 18 residues. Trimming took 8 bases from V and 7 from J; bases not matched to a gene: 15. The CDR3 region is CASQPLPGLAGEDGELFF. CDR3 DNA: TGTGCCAGCCAACCCTTACCGGGACTAGCGGGAGAGGACGGGGAGCTGTTTTTT.

The V and J genes are TRBV5-1 and TRBJ1-6; D is unresolved. V gave up 0 bases and J gave up 8 bases, with 12 bases separating them. In germline, CDR1 is SGHRS, CDR2 YFSETQ. The CDR3 covers 15 residues. CDR3 sequence: CASSLEPQPDSPLHF. CDR3 coding DNA: TGCGCCAGCAGCTTGGAACCACAGCCAGATTCACCCCTCCACTTT.

Of note for this clone: A read error may account for a junction end that differs from germline. This chain uses TRBV6-5 with TRBJ1-6; no clear D gene. Germline lookup yields CDR1 MNHEY and CDR2 SVGAGI. The CDR3 has 9 residues. The DNA for the CDR3 is TGTGCCAGCAGTGGCCAGGCGCTCTTT. Translating it yields CASSGQALF.

The chain combines TRBV2 with TRBJ2-1, with 14 bases lining up with TRBD2. This CDR3 has 15 amino acids. Trimming at V came to 10 bases and at J to 4 bases, leaving 6 bases not matched to a gene. The germline gives CDR1 SNHLY, CDR2 FYNNEI. The CDR3 protein is CATRLAGGGYNEQFF. For the CDR3, the DNA is TGTGCCACCCGACTAGCGGGAGGGGGGTACAATGAGCAGTTCTTC.

CDR3 bases: TGTGCCAGCAGCTTATCTCCGGGGAGGGTCGGCACTGAAGCTTTCTTT. Protein: CASSLSPGRVGTEAFF. The chain carries TRBV7-9 and TRBJ1-1; no reliable D call. Germline values: CDR1 SEHNR, CDR2 FQNEAQ (reference sequence). V was pared by 2 bases and J by 4 bases, with 17 bases between. The CDR3 is 16 residues long.

The J gene is TRBJ2-3, the V gene TRBV6-1, with 9 bases lining up with TRBD1. This CDR3 is 14 amino acids long. Germline trimming cut 8 bases from V and 5 bases from J; bases unmatched to any gene: 8. Looked up from germline, CDR1 is MNHNS and CDR2 is SASEGT. The CDR3 DNA is TGTGCCAGCCTACGGGACAGGGATATAGATACGCAGTATTTT. Its protein product is CASLRDRDIDTQYF.